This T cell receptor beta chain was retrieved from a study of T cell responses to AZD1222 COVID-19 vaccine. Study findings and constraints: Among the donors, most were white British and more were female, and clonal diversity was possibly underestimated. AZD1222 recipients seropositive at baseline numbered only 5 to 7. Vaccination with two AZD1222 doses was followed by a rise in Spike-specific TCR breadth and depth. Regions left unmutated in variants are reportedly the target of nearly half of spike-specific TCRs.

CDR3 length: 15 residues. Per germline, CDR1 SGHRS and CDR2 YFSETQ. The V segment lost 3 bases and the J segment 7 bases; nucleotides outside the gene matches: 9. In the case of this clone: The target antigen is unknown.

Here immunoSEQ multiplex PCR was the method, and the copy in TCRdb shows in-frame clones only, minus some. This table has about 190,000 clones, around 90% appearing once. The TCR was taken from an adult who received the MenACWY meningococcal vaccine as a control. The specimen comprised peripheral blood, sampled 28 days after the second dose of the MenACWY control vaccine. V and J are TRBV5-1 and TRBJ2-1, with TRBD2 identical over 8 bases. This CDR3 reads CASSSPGTRLNEQFF. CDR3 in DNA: TGCGCCAGCAGCTCGCCCGGGACTAGGCTTAATGAGCAGTTCTTC.